Below are 11 T cell receptor beta chains sequenced from a single sample in a study of blood T cell repertoires in COVID-19. The assay was immunoSEQ multiplex PCR, and TCRdb's table has in-frame clones only and misses some. The sample holds around 150,000 clones, about nine tenths seen once. Material for sequencing was peripheral blood. The receptors were gathered from a woman in her sixties with active or convalescent COVID-19.

The V call is TRBV5-6, the J call TRBJ1-1; TRBD1 aligns across 10 bases. CDR3 length equals 15 residues. V was pared by 4 bases and J by 9 bases, with 12 bases of the junction left unmatched. Germline CDR1 and CDR2: SGHDT and YYEEEE. Written as DNA, the CDR3 is TGTGCCAGCAGCCCGGGACAGGGGATTGTTACTCAAGCTTTCTTT. Translation gives CASSPGQGIVTQAFF. The full variable domain, rest sourced from reference TRBV5-6 and TRBJ1-1, is DAGVTQSPTHLIKTRGQQVTLRCSPKSGHDTVSWYQQALGQGPQFIFQYYEEEERQRGNFPDRFSGHQFPNYSSELNVNALLLGDSALYLCASSPGQGIVTQAFFGQGTRLTVV.

V is TRBV3-1 (or the pseudogene TRBV3-2) and J is TRBJ2-3; the match to TRBD2 covers 8 bases. V lost 6 bases to trimming and J lost 0 bases; unmatched junction nucleotides: 11. The germline V gene encodes CDR1 LGHDT and CDR2 YNNKEL (reference sequence). The CDR3 runs to 17 residues. This chain's CDR3 is CASRRGRAGGSTDTQYF. CDR3 in DNA: TGTGCCAGCAGACGAGGGAGGGCGGGGGGAAGCACAGATACGCAGTATTTT.

The genes are TRBV18 and TRBJ2-1, with 12 nucleotides matching TRBD2. The length of the CDR3 is 16 residues. CDR1 is KGHSH, CDR2 LQKENI, per germline. J lost 6 bases, V lost 3 bases, and 6 bases had no gene match. The CDR3 DNA reads as TGTGCCAGCTCACCTACCCTAGCGGGGGGGGCCAATGAGCAGTTCTTC. It encodes CASSPTLAGGANEQFF.

This sequence joins TRBV19 and TRBJ2-5; D unresolved. CDR3 length: 13 amino acids. Germline CDR1 and CDR2: LNHDA and SQIVND (reference sequence). Trimming stripped 4 bases from V and 7 bases from J, with 13 bases between. CDR3 sequence reads: CASSSGTRGTQYF. The CDR3 DNA reads as TGTGCCAGTAGTAGCGGTACCCGCGGGACCCAGTACTTC.

This clone was seen just once. This chain connects TRBV6-5 to TRBJ2-7, with a weak D call TRBD2 (6 bases). CDR1 and CDR2 (germline): MNHEY, SVGAGI. Trimming cost V 2 bases and J 1 base, with 15 bases left between them. The CDR3 consists of 16 residues. The CDR3 bases are TGTGCCAGCAGTTACCCACTGGGGGGAAAGTCCTACGAGCAGTACTTC. The encoded protein is CASSYPLGGKSYEQYF.

This clone was recorded once. The DNA for the CDR3 is TGTGCCAGCAGTACAACAGGTTTAGACGGCTACACCTTC. Residues: CASSTTGLDGYTF. The chain is built from TRBV2 and TRBJ1-2; a weak D match, TRBD1 (5 bases). Germline V lookup: CDR1 SNHLY, CDR2 FYNNEI. The CDR3 consists of 13 residues. V was pared by 5 bases and J by 8 bases, with 15 bases between. The complete variable domain, with remaining parts taken from reference TRBV2 and TRBJ1-2, reads EPEVTQTPSHQVTQMGQEVILRCVPISNHLYFYWYRQILGQKVEFLVSFYNNEISEKSEIFDDQFSVERPDGSNFTLKIRSTKLEDSAMYFCASSTTGLDGYTFGSGTRLTVV.

The chain joins TRBV29-1 to TRBJ1-1; D is uncertain. Germline CDR1 reads SQVTM; CDR2 reads ANQGSEA. With 4 bases removed from V and 3 bases from J, the gap between germline ends came to 12 bases. CDR3 length: 13 residues. CDR3 nucleotides: TGCAGCGTTGTAGTCCCAAATCACACTGAAGCTTTCTTT. Amino acids: CSVVVPNHTEAFF. Using reference TRBV29-1 and TRBJ1-1 for the parts outside the CDR3, the full variable domain is SAVISQKPSRDICQRGTSLTIQCQVDSQVTMMFWYRQQPGQSLTLIATANQGSEATYESGFVIDKFPISRPNLTFSTLTVSNMSPEDSSIYLCSVVVPNHTEAFFGQGTRLTVV.

The rearrangement uses TRBV4-3 and TRBJ2-2; D possibly corresponds to TRBD2 (6 bases). Germline values: CDR1 LGHNA, CDR2 YSLEER. The CDR3 is made up of 16 amino acids. With 4 bases removed from V and 2 bases from J, the gap between germline ends came to 14 bases. This CDR3 is CASSREEGTNTGELFF. For the CDR3, the DNA is TGCGCCAGCAGCCGAGAGGAGGGCACCAACACCGGGGAGCTGTTTTTT.

Only a few counts were recorded for this clone. This chain uses TRBV19 with TRBJ2-7; 7 positions match TRBD1. J was trimmed by 5 bases and V by 0 bases; bases with no gene match: 10. This CDR3 comprises 16 residues. The V gene's germline CDR1 is LNHDA and CDR2 SQIVND (reference sequence). The CDR3 bases are TGTGCCAGTAGTATAGAGACAGGGATGATGTCTCACGAGCAGTACTTC. Encoded protein: CASSIETGMMSHEQYF.

The chain recombines TRBV7-9 with TRBJ2-7; a possible D gene is TRBD2 (8 bases). The CDR3 loop spans 15 amino acids. Trimming stripped 5 bases from V and 0 bases from J, with 14 bases between. Germline V lookup: CDR1 SEHNR, CDR2 FQNEAQ (reference sequence). The CDR3 region is CASSISGDSSYEQYF. CDR3 bases: TGTGCCAGCAGCATTAGCGGGGACAGCTCCTACGAGCAGTACTTC.

CDR3 sequence reads: CASSDPRTSGYNEQFF. The DNA of the CDR3 is TGTGCCAGCAGTGATCCTCGGACTAGCGGGTACAATGAGCAGTTCTTC. The chain employs TRBV2 and TRBJ2-1, with 11 nucleotides matching TRBD2. CDR3 size: 16 residues. In germline, CDR1 is SNHLY, CDR2 FYNNEI. V trimming: 3 bases; J trimming: 4 bases; junction bases outside the gene matches: 5.